These T cell receptor beta chains were read from a single sample in a study of breast tumors, draining lymph nodes, adjacent tissues. TCRdb ran MiXCR on the multiplex PCR reads and lists one entry per CDR3 protein. The sample holds around 9,100 distinct CDR3 sequences; about two fifths are singletons and the top ten take about 14%. The material sequenced was tumor-adjacent breast tissue. Every receptor here comes from a female donor with breast cancer. Some clones in this sample may be carry-over from other donors' samples. The CDR3 runs from the conserved cysteine through the conserved F or W. D genes are given only for firm matches. Expanded clones get a size class; other rows say once, few or many, or leave the size out.

medium-sized TRBJ1-2 - TRBV24-1 TGTGCCACCAGTGATGCCACAACTAACTATGGCTACACCTTC CATSDATTNYGYTF
many TRBJ2-5 - TRBV18 TGTGCCACCGGCAGGGAACAAGAGACCCAGTACTTC CATGREQETQYF
few TRBJ1-1 - TRBV5-1 TGCGCCAGCAGCCTTAGGGGCGTAAGAGAAGCTTTCTTT CASSLRGVREAFF
medium-sized TRBJ2-5 - TRBV2 TGTGCCAGCACTCCGACAGAGACCCAGTACTTC CASTPTETQYF
- TRBJ2-7 - TRBV7-2 TGTGCCAGCAGCTCAGACTGGAACTCCTACGAGCAGTACTTC CASSSDWNSYEQYF
- TRBJ2-1 - TRBV9 TGTGCCAGCAGCGTAGATGGAACTACCTACAATGAGCAGTTCTTC CASSVDGTTYNEQFF
- TRBJ2-1 TRBD1 TRBV10-3 TGTGCCATCAACAGGGGTGGAGACAATGAGCAGTTCTTC CAINRGGDNEQFF
- TRBJ1-6 TRBD1 TRBV7-8 TGTGCCAGCAGCAACGACAGGGGAAATTCACCCCTCCACTTT CASSNDRGNSPLHF
medium-sized TRBJ1-5 - TRBV12-3/TRBV12-4 TGTGCCAGCAGTTTGGGTAGCAATCAGCCCCAGCATTTT CASSLGSNQPQHF
medium-sized TRBJ2-7 - TRBV7-9 TGTGCCAGCAGCCACTCCTACGAGCAGTACTTC CASSHSYEQYF
many TRBJ2-3 TRBD1 TRBV5-5 TGTGCCAGCAGCTCGAGGGACAGGCGTACAGATACGCAGTATTTT CASSSRDRRTDTQYF
- TRBJ2-1 TRBD2 TRBV10-3 TGTGCCATCAGTGAGAGCGGGACTAGCGGGAGAACCTACAATGAGCAGTTCTTC CAISESGTSGRTYNEQFF
medium-sized TRBJ2-3 - TRBV20-1 TGCAGTGCTAGTCGTCCGGGCGGCACAGATACGCAGTATTTT CSASRPGGTDTQYF
many TRBJ2-2 - TRBV4-2 TGTGCCAGCAGCCGGCGCCCGGTCAGGACCCCTAACACCGGGGAGCTGTTTTTT CASSRRPVRTPNTGELFF
medium-sized TRBJ2-1 - TRBV7-9 TGTGCCAGCACCAAAATCTTTAACAATGAGCAGTTCTTC CASTKIFNNEQFF
- TRBJ1-6 - TRBV27 TGTGCCAGCAGTCGGTCATATTCACCCCTCCACTTT CASSRSYSPLHF
- TRBJ2-5 - TRBV14 TGTGCCAGCAGCCAAGGAGACAGGCGGTTGGAGACCCAGTACTTC CASSQGDRRLETQYF
many TRBJ2-3 TRBD1 TRBV20-1 TGCAGTGCTAGGGGGACAGTCCCAGATACGCAGTATTTT CSARGTVPDTQYF
- TRBJ2-1 - TRBV7-8 TGTGCCAGCAGCTTAGGCCCCTTAAACAATGAGCAGTTCTTC CASSLGPLNNEQFF
many TRBJ1-5 - TRBV20-1 TGCAGTGCTAGAGATCGTGAGGGAACTGTGCCCCAGCATTTT CSARDREGTVPQHF
many TRBJ2-2 - TRBV10-1 TGCGCCAGCAGTGAGTCCGTACCAGGATGGGGGACGAACACCGGGGAGCTGTTTTTT CASSESVPGWGTNTGELFF
- TRBJ2-7 - TRBV4-2 TGTGCCAGCAGCCACGGGACGCAAAGCTCCTACGAGCAGTACTTC CASSHGTQSSYEQYF
- TRBJ1-2 - TRBV20-1 TGCAGTGCTCCCAGCCCGAAGGGCTCCTATGGCTACACCTTC CSAPSPKGSYGYTF
few TRBJ2-7 TRBD2 TRBV9 TGTGCCAGCAGCGTATGGCTGACTAGCGGGAGCTACGAGCAGTACTTC CASSVWLTSGSYEQYF
- TRBJ1-2 - TRBV7-2 TGTGCCAGCAGCCCGACGGAGAACTATGGCTACACCTTC CASSPTENYGYTF
many TRBJ1-4 - TRBV12-5 TGTGCTAGTGGTTTGGTACGGAGTGCAGGGGTGGGGATTTGGGAAAAACTGTTTTTT CASGLVRSAGVGIWEKLFF
many TRBJ2-1 - TRBV7-2 TGTGCCAGCACCCCGGGGGCGAGTGGGCAGTTCTTC CASTPGASGQFF
many TRBJ2-5 TRBD1 TRBV28 TGTGCCAGCAGTTTAAGGGGGACAGGGTCTACGGAGACCCAGTACTTC CASSLRGTGSTETQYF
- TRBJ2-1 - TRBV5-1 TGCGCCAGCAGCATCCAAGGGGATCGGTACAATGAGCAGTTCTTC CASSIQGDRYNEQFF
- TRBJ1-3 - TRBV20-1 TGCAGTGCTAGGATGGGTTCTGGAAACACCATATATTTT CSARMGSGNTIYF
medium-sized TRBJ2-1 TRBD2 TRBV7-2 TGTGCCAGCAGCTTCTCCAGACTAGCGGGAGTAGACAATGAGCAGTTCTTC CASSFSRLAGVDNEQFF
- TRBJ2-2 - TRBV25-1 TGTGCCAGCAGTGAATCGTACGGTGGACTTAACACCGGGGAGCTGGTTTTT CASSESYGGLNTGELVF
- TRBJ2-1 TRBD1 TRBV5-1 TGCGCCAGCAGCCCAAAGGGACAGGGAGAAATAGCGGATGAGCAGTTCTTC CASSPKGQGEIADEQFF
many TRBJ2-2 - TRBV20-1 TGCAGTGCTAGAAGGGCTAACCCGAACACCGGGGAGCTGTTTTTT CSARRANPNTGELFF
many TRBJ1-1 TRBD1 TRBV7-3 TGTGCCAGCAGCTCAGACAGGGCCACTGAAGCTTTCTTT CASSSDRATEAFF
medium-sized TRBJ2-2 - TRBV29-1 TGCAGCGTCCCTCAGGGATACACCGGGGAGCTGTTTTTT CSVPQGYTGELFF
- TRBJ1-1 - TRBV6-1 TGTGCCAGCAGTGAACCCCACAGGGCGGATAACACTGAAGCTTTCTTT CASSEPHRADNTEAFF
medium-sized TRBJ2-3 TRBD2 TRBV20-1 TGCAGTGCTAGAGTGGGTAGCGGGACATCAGATACGCAGTATTTT CSARVGSGTSDTQYF
many TRBJ2-3 - TRBV6-1 TGTGCCAGCACCACATACGGAGGCACAGATACGCAGTATTTT CASTTYGGTDTQYF
- TRBJ1-1 TRBD1 TRBV20-1 TGCAGTGCGCACATGGACAGGTTGAACACTGAAGCTTTCTTT CSAHMDRLNTEAFF
- TRBJ1-3 - TRBV10-3 TGTGCCATCAGTGACTCAGGGTATTCTGGAAACACCATATATTTT CAISDSGYSGNTIYF